The present TCR beta chain was sequenced within a study of technical replicates of blood from a handful of donors. Repertoires were generated with immunoSEQ multiplex PCR, while TCRdb's copy carries only in-frame clones and drops some. The table has roughly 80,000 clones, 90% to 95% seen once. This CDR3 spans 11 amino acids. Germline assignment: CDR1 SQVTM and CDR2 ANQGSEA. Trimming took off 3 bases at V and 4 bases at J, with 3 bases between the two ends. This receptor was obtained from a human donor in good health. The V gene is TRBV29-1, the J gene TRBJ2-2; D not resolved. The sample taken for sequencing was T cells isolated from PBMCs. CDR3 sequence: CSVEATGELFF. In DNA form, the CDR3 reads TGCAGCGTTGAGGCCACCGGGGAGCTGTTTTTT.